Listed below are T cell receptor beta chains from one sample, sequenced in a study of blood T cell repertoires in COVID-19. Sequencing used immunoSEQ multiplex PCR; TCRdb keeps in-frame clones, though not all of them. The sample consists of around 420,000 clones, 70% to 90% of them appearing once. The sample comprised PBMCs or T cells enriched from blood (not recorded which). The receptors shown here come from a woman between 40 and 55 years old with acute COVID-19. The CDR3 runs from the conserved cysteine through the conserved F or W. D genes are given only for firm matches. For some rows the clone size is stated as once, few or many, or as a class when expanded; others skip it.

length: 17
D: TRBD1
J: TRBJ2-3
V: TRBV4-2
size: NA
DNA: TGTGCCAGCAGCCAAGATAATGGACAGGGCAGCACAGATACGCAGTATTTT
CDR3: CASSQDNGQGSTDTQYF

length: 14
D: NA
J: TRBJ1-1
V: TRBV27
size: NA
DNA: TGTGCCAGCAGCCGACGGGGGGAGTGGGCTGAAGCTTTCTTT
CDR3: CASSRRGEWAEAFF

length: 12
D: NA
J: TRBJ1-4
V: TRBV11-2
size: once
DNA: TGTGCCAGCAGCCTCGGGAATGAAAAACTGTTTTTT
CDR3: CASSLGNEKLFF

length: 14
D: TRBD1
J: TRBJ2-2
V: TRBV6-5
size: NA
DNA: TGTGCCAGCGCTGGGACAGTGCGTTCCGGGGAGCTGTTTTTT
CDR3: CASAGTVRSGELFF

length: 12
D: NA
J: TRBJ2-7
V: TRBV13
size: NA
DNA: TGTGCCAGCAGCTTAGGCCCAGGGGAGCAGTACTTC
CDR3: CASSLGPGEQYF

length: 13
D: NA
J: TRBJ2-7
V: TRBV7-2
size: NA
DNA: TGTGCCAGCAGCTTAGACAGGGTTTACGAGCAGTACTTC
CDR3: CASSLDRVYEQYF

length: 14
D: TRBD1
J: TRBJ2-7
V: TRBV2
size: NA
DNA: TGTGCCAGCAGCGCGGACAGGGGGCCCCACGAGCAGTACTTC
CDR3: CASSADRGPHEQYF

length: 13
D: TRBD1
J: TRBJ2-1
V: TRBV5-1
size: NA
DNA: TGCGCCAGCAGCTCCGACAGGGACAATGAGCAGTTCTTC
CDR3: CASSSDRDNEQFF

length: 14
D: NA
J: TRBJ1-5
V: TRBV2
size: NA
DNA: TGTGCCAGCCGGGCAGGGCCTAGCAATCAGCCCCAGCATTTT
CDR3: CASRAGPSNQPQHF

length: 13
D: NA
J: TRBJ1-6
V: TRBV30
size: NA
DNA: TGTGCCTGGAGGCCCAATCAGAATTCACCCCTCCACTTT
CDR3: CAWRPNQNSPLHF

length: 15
D: TRBD1
J: TRBJ2-5
V: TRBV7-9
size: few
DNA: TGTGCCAGCAGCCTGACAGGGGGGGCGGAAGAGACCCAGTACTTC
CDR3: CASSLTGGAEETQYF

length: 15
D: NA
J: TRBJ1-6
V: TRBV10-3
size: once
DNA: TGTGCCATCAGTGAGTCGATGACAGAGAATTCACCCCTCCACTTT
CDR3: CAISESMTENSPLHF

length: 14
D: NA
J: TRBJ1-5
V: TRBV19
size: NA
DNA: TGTGCCAGTAGTGCTGGGGGCCGTAGTCAGCCCCAGCATTTT
CDR3: CASSAGGRSQPQHF

length: 15
D: TRBD1
J: TRBJ2-7
V: TRBV11-2
size: NA
DNA: TGTGCCAGCAGCAGTACAGGGGGCGCGAGGTACGAGCAGTACTTC
CDR3: CASSSTGGARYEQYF

length: 15
D: NA
J: TRBJ2-1
V: TRBV7-6
size: NA
DNA: TGTGCCAGCAGCCCCCAGGGGTCCTCCTACAATGAGCAGTTCTTC
CDR3: CASSPQGSSYNEQFF

length: 14
D: NA
J: TRBJ1-1
V: TRBV30
size: NA
DNA: TGTGCCTGGAACCGGGACACCATGAACACTGAAGCTTTCTTT
CDR3: CAWNRDTMNTEAFF

length: 18
D: TRBD1
J: TRBJ2-3
V: TRBV24-1
size: NA
DNA: TGTGCCACCAGTCCGCCCCCAGGGGACAGGGGGCAGGTAGATACGCAGTATTTT
CDR3: CATSPPPGDRGQVDTQYF

length: 16
D: NA
J: TRBJ2-2
V: TRBV3-1/TRBV3-2
size: NA
DNA: TGTGCCAGCAGCCGAGCGAGCGGAAGAGGTACCGGGGAGCTGTTTTTT
CDR3: CASSRASGRGTGELFF

length: 15
D: TRBD1
J: TRBJ1-3
V: TRBV3-1/TRBV3-2
size: NA
DNA: TGTGCCAGCGGCGAGGGGACAGTGACTGGAAACACCATATATTTT
CDR3: CASGEGTVTGNTIYF

length: 15
D: TRBD1
J: TRBJ1-4
V: TRBV19
size: NA
DNA: TGTGCCAGTACCCCCACGGACAGGAAGAATGAAAAACTGTTTTTT
CDR3: CASTPTDRKNEKLFF

length: 13
D: NA
J: TRBJ1-4
V: TRBV2
size: NA
DNA: TGTGCCAGCAGGGTTCAGGGTTCGGAAAAACTGTTTTTT
CDR3: CASRVQGSEKLFF

length: 14
D: TRBD2
J: TRBJ2-7
V: TRBV20-1
size: NA
DNA: TGCAGTGCTAGTGGACCGGGACTAGCTAACGAGCAGTACTTC
CDR3: CSASGPGLANEQYF

length: 16
D: TRBD1
J: TRBJ2-3
V: TRBV19
size: NA
DNA: TGTGCCAGGCGAACGGACAGGTCGCTTTTCACAGATACGCAGTATTTT
CDR3: CARRTDRSLFTDTQYF

length: 16
D: TRBD1
J: TRBJ1-6
V: TRBV7-9
size: few
DNA: TGTGCCAGCAGCCCCGACAGGGACGGACTTAATTCACCCCTCCACTTT
CDR3: CASSPDRDGLNSPLHF

length: 15
D: TRBD1
J: TRBJ1-2
V: TRBV29-1
size: NA
DNA: TGCAGCGTTTCTGGGACAGGGGGCGCAGACTATGGCTACACCTTC
CDR3: CSVSGTGGADYGYTF

length: 14
D: TRBD2
J: TRBJ2-1
V: TRBV3-1/TRBV3-2
size: NA
DNA: TGTGCCAGCAGCCTTCTAGCGGAGGCGAATGAGCAGTTCTTC
CDR3: CASSLLAEANEQFF

length: 14
D: TRBD1
J: TRBJ1-1
V: TRBV30
size: NA
DNA: TGTGCCTGGAGCAGGGGGGAGAGGAACACTGAAGCTTTCTTT
CDR3: CAWSRGERNTEAFF

length: 14
D: TRBD1
J: TRBJ1-1
V: TRBV27
size: NA
DNA: TGTGCCAGCAGTTTTCGACAGGGGAACACTGAAGCTTTCTTT
CDR3: CASSFRQGNTEAFF

length: 14
D: TRBD1
J: TRBJ2-7
V: TRBV7-9
size: NA
DNA: TGTGCCAGCAGCTTAACCGGGACAGGGGACGAGCAGTACTTC
CDR3: CASSLTGTGDEQYF

length: 15
D: TRBD2
J: TRBJ2-1
V: TRBV5-4
size: NA
DNA: TGTGCCAGCAGCTTGAGCGGGGGGGCAAACAATGAGCAGTTCTTC
CDR3: CASSLSGGANNEQFF

length: 14
D: NA
J: TRBJ1-2
V: TRBV3-1/TRBV3-2
size: few
DNA: TGTGCCAGCAGCCAAGTGTCCAGAACCTATGGCTACACCTTC
CDR3: CASSQVSRTYGYTF

length: 16
D: NA
J: TRBJ2-7
V: TRBV11-2
size: NA
DNA: TGTGCCAGCAGCCCCCGCTGGAGGGTCCCGAATCACGAGCAGTACTTC
CDR3: CASSPRWRVPNHEQYF

length: 14
D: TRBD2
J: TRBJ2-1
V: TRBV5-1
size: NA
DNA: TGCGCCAGCACAGGGACTAGCGGGGGTAATGAGCAGTTCTTC
CDR3: CASTGTSGGNEQFF

length: 13
D: NA
J: TRBJ2-7
V: TRBV27
size: NA
DNA: TGTGCCAGCCGACGATTGACTAGCTACGAGCAGTACTTC
CDR3: CASRRLTSYEQYF

length: 14
D: TRBD1
J: TRBJ1-2
V: TRBV6-6
size: few
DNA: TGTGCCAGCAGTTACGATGGACAGGTCTATGGCTACACCTTC
CDR3: CASSYDGQVYGYTF

length: 18
D: NA
J: TRBJ1-5
V: TRBV30
size: NA
DNA: TGTGCCTGGAGTTACGAGGGGGACTATACCCTGGGCAATCAGCCCCAGCATTTT
CDR3: CAWSYEGDYTLGNQPQHF

length: 15
D: NA
J: TRBJ2-1
V: TRBV13
size: NA
DNA: TGTGCCAGCAGCTTAGGCCAGGGTAGCTACAATGAGCAGTTCTTC
CDR3: CASSLGQGSYNEQFF

length: 15
D: NA
J: TRBJ1-6
V: TRBV10-2
size: NA
DNA: TGCGCCAGCAGGGGAGGTCGGGGGGCTGGTTCACCCCTCCACTTT
CDR3: CASRGGRGAGSPLHF

length: 15
D: NA
J: TRBJ1-6
V: TRBV6-1
size: NA
DNA: TGTGCCAGCAGTGTGGCCAGCTCCTATAATTCACCCCTCCACTTT
CDR3: CASSVASSYNSPLHF

length: 14
D: NA
J: TRBJ1-2
V: TRBV3-1/TRBV3-2
size: NA
DNA: TGTGCCAGCAGCCAAGTTAGCGGGGGTTATGGCTACACCTTC
CDR3: CASSQVSGGYGYTF

length: 14
D: TRBD1
J: TRBJ1-2
V: TRBV5-5
size: NA
DNA: TGTGCCAGCAGCCAAAAACAGGGGAACTATGGCTACACCTTC
CDR3: CASSQKQGNYGYTF

length: 16
D: TRBD1
J: TRBJ2-1
V: TRBV7-8
size: NA
DNA: TGTGCCAGCAGCTCCCAGACAGGGGGCGCGAACTATGAGCAGTTCTTC
CDR3: CASSSQTGGANYEQFF

length: 14
D: NA
J: TRBJ2-7
V: TRBV27
size: NA
DNA: TGTGCCAGCCCCACAGGGCAGGACTCCTACGAGCAGTACTTC
CDR3: CASPTGQDSYEQYF

length: 14
D: NA
J: TRBJ2-3
V: TRBV10-2
size: NA
DNA: TGCGCCAGCAGATCGACTAGAGGCACAGATACGCAGTATTTT
CDR3: CASRSTRGTDTQYF

length: 15
D: NA
J: TRBJ1-3
V: TRBV6-5
size: NA
DNA: TGTGCCAGCAGTTACGATGGGGCACAAGGAAACACCATATATTTT
CDR3: CASSYDGAQGNTIYF